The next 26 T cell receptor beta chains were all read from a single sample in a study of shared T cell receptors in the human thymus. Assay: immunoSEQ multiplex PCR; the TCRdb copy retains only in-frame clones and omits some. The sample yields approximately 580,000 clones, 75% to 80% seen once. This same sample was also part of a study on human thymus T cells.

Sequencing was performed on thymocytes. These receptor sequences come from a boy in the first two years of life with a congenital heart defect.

The CDR3 DNA reads TGTGCCAGCAGGCCGGGACTAGCGGGAGAGGGGGCCTCCTACGAGCAGTACTTC. It codes for CASRPGLAGEGASYEQYF. The rearrangement joins TRBV14 to TRBJ2-7; 14 positions agree with TRBD2. The germline V gene has CDR1 SGHDN and CDR2 FVKESK. The V and J ends lost 6 bases and 0 bases, in that order; junction bases with no gene match: 10. The CDR3 runs to 18 residues.

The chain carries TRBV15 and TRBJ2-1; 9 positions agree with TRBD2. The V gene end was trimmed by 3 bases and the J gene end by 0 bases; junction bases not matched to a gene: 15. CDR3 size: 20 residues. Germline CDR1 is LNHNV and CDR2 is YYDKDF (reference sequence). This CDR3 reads CATSRNSASSGRYSYNEQFF. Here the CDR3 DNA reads TGTGCCACCAGCAGGAACTCGGCTAGTAGCGGGAGATACTCCTACAATGAGCAGTTCTTC.

The CDR3 loop reads CAWTSGRYNEQFF. CDR3 sequence (DNA): TGTGCCTGGACTAGCGGGAGGTACAATGAGCAGTTCTTC. The J gene is TRBJ2-1, the V gene TRBV30; 11 bases are a match to TRBD2. CDR3 size: 13 residues. Germline trimming cut 4 bases from V and 4 bases from J; bases unmatched to any gene: 0. CDR1 GTSNPN and CDR2 SVGIG come from the germline V gene (reference sequence).

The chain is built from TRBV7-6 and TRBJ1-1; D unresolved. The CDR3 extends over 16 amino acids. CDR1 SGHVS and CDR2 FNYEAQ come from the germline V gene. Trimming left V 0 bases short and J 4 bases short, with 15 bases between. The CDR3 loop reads CASSLAHSQAGTEAFF. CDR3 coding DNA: TGTGCCAGCAGCTTAGCGCATTCTCAAGCAGGCACTGAAGCTTTCTTT.

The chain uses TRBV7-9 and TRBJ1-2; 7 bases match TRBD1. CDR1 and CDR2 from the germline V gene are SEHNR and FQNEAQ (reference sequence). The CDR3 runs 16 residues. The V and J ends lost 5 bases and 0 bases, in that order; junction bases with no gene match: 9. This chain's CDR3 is CASSPGQVLANYGYTF. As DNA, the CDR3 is TGTGCCAGCAGCCCCGGACAGGTCCTTGCTAACTATGGCTACACCTTC. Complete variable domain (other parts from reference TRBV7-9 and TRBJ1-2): DTGVSQNPRHKITKRGQNVTFRCDPISEHNRLYWYRQTLGQGPEFLTYFQNEAQLEKSRLLSDRFSAERPKGSFSTLEIQRTEQGDSAMYLCASSPGQVLANYGYTFGSGTRLTVV.

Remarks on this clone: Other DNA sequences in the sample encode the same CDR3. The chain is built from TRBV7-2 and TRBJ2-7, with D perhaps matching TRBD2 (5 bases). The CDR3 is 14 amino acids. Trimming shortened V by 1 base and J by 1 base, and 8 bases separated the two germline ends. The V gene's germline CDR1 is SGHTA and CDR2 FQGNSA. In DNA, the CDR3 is TGTGCCAGCAGCTTAGGGACTGTTTCCTACGAGCAGTACTTC. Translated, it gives CASSLGTVSYEQYF.

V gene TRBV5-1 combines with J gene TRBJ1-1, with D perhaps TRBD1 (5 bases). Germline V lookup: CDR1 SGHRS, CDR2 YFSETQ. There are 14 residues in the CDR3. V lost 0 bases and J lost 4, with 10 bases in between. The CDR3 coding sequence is TGCGCCAGCAGCTTGGAGGAGGGGAGCACTGAAGCTTTCTTT. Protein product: CASSLEEGSTEAFF.

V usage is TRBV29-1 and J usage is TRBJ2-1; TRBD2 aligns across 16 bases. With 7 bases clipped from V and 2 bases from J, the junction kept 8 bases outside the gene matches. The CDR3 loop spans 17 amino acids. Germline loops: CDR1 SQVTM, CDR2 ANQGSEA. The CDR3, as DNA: TGCAGCGCCCGTCCCGGGACTAGCGGGAGGGCCTACAATGAGCAGTTCTTC. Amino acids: CSARPGTSGRAYNEQFF.

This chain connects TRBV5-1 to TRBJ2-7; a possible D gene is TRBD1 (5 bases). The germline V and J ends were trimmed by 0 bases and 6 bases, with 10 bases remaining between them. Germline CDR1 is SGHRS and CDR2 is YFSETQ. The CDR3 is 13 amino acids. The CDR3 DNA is TGCGCCAGCAGCTTGGCAGGCCAGGGCGAGCAGTACTTC. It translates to CASSLAGQGEQYF.

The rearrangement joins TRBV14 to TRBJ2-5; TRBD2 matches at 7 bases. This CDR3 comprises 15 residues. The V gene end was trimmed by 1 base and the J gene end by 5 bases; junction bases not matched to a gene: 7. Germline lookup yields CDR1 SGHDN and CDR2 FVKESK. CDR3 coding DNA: TGTGCCAGCAGCCAAGCCCAGCGGGATTGGGAGACCCAGTACTTC. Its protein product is CASSQAQRDWETQYF.

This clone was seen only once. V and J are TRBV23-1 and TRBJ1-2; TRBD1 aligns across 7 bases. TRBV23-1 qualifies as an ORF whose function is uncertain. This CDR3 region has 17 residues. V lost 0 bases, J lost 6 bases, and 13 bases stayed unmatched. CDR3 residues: CASSQSTDGQDGDGYTF. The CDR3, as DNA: TGCGCCAGCAGTCAATCTACAGACGGACAGGATGGGGATGGCTACACCTTC.

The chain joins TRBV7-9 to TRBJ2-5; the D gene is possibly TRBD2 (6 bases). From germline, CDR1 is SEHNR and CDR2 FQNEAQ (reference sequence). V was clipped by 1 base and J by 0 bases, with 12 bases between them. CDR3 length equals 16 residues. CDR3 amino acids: CASSLVETRNQETQYF. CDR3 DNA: TGTGCCAGCAGCTTAGTCGAGACTAGGAACCAAGAGACCCAGTACTTC.

Here the CDR3 reads CASSKTTGTTYGYTF. CDR3 sequence (DNA): TGTGCCAGCAGCAAAACCACAGGGACGACCTATGGCTACACCTTC. The chain combines TRBV21-1 with TRBJ1-2; no DNA check was done on the table's D call, TRBD1. TRBV21-1 is shown as a pseudogene. The CDR3 loop spans 15 amino acids.

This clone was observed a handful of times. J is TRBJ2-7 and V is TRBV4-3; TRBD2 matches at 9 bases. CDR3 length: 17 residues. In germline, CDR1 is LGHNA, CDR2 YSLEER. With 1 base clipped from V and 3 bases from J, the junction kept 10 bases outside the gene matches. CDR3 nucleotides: TGCGCCAGCAGCCAAGCTCTTAGCGGGAGAAGGAGCTACGAGCAGTACTTC. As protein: CASSQALSGRRSYEQYF.

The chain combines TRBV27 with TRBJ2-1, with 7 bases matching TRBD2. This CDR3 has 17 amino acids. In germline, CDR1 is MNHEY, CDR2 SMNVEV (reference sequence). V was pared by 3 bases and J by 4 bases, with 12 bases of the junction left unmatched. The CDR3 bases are TGTGCCAGCAGTTTCCTTAAGCGGGGTAGGGGATACAATGAGCAGTTCTTC. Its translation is CASSFLKRGRGYNEQFF.

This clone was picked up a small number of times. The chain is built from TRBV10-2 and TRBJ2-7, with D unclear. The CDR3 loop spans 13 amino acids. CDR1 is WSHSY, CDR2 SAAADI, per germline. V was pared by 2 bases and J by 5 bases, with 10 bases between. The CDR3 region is CASSEPPNHEQYF. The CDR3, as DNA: TGCGCCAGCAGTGAGCCTCCTAACCACGAGCAGTACTTC.

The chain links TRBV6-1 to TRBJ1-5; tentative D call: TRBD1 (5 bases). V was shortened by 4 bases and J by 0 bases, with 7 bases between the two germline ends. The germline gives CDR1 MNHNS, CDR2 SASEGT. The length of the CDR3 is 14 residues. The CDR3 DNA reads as TGTGCCAGCAGTGCGACAGTTAGCAATCAGCCCCAGCATTTT. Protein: CASSATVSNQPQHF.

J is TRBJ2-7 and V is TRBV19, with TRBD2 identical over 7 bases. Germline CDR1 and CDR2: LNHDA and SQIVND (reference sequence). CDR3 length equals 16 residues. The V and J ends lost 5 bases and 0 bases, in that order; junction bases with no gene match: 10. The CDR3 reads CASSRFLGGNSYEQYF. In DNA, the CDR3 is TGTGCCAGTAGTCGCTTCCTGGGGGGGAACTCCTACGAGCAGTACTTC.

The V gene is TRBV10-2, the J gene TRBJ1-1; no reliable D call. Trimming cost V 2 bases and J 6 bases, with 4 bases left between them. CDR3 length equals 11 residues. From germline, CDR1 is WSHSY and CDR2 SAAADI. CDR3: CASSEGPEAFF. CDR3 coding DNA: TGCGCCAGCAGTGAGGGGCCTGAAGCTTTCTTT.

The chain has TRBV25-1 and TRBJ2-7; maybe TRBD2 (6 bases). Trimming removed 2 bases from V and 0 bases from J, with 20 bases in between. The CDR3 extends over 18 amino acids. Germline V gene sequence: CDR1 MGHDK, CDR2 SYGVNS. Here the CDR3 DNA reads TGTGCCAGCAGTGAAGGAGGGAGGACAACCCCGAGCTCCTACGAGCAGTACTTC. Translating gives CASSEGGRTTPSSYEQYF.

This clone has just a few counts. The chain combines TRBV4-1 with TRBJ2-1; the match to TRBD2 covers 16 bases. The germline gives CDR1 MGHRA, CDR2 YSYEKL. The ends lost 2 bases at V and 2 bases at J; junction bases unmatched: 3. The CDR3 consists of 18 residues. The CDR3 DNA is TGCGCCAGCAGCCAACCGGGGACTAGCGGGAGGGCCTACAATGAGCAGTTCTTC. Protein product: CASSQPGTSGRAYNEQFF.

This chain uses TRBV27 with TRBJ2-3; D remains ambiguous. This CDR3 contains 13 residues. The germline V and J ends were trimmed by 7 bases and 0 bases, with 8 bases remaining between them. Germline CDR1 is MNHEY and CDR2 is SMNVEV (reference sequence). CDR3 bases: TGTGCCAGCAAATTACTTAGCACAGATACGCAGTATTTT. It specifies CASKLLSTDTQYF.

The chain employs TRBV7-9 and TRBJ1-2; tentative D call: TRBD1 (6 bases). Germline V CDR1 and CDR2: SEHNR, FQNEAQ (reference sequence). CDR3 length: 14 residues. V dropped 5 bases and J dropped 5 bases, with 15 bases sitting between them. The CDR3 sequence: CASSPPGQNYGYTF. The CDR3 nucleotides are TGTGCCAGCAGCCCCCCCGGACAGAATTATGGCTACACCTTC.

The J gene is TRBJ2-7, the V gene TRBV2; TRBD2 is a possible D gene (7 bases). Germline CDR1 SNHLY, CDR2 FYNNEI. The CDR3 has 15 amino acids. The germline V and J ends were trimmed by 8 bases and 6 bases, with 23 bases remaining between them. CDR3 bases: TGTGCCAGCCGGGGGCTGCCCGGGGGGTCCCCCGAGCAGTACTTC. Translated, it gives CASRGLPGGSPEQYF.

The CDR3 region has the DNA TGCGCCAGCAGCCAGACAGGGGGCGCAGATACGCAGTATTTT. Translation gives CASSQTGGADTQYF. This chain links TRBV4-1 with TRBJ2-3; 10 positions match TRBD1. Germline CDR1 MGHRA, CDR2 YSYEKL. The CDR3 length is 14 residues. V shed 3 bases, J shed 4 bases, and the junction held 1 base outside the gene matches.

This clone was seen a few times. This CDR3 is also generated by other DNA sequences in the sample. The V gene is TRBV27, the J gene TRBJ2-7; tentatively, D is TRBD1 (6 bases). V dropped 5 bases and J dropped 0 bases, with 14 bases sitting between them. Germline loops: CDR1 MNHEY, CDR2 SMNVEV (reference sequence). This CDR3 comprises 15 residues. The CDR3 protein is CASSPTRGPSYEQYF. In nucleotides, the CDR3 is TGTGCCAGCAGTCCTACCAGGGGTCCCTCCTACGAGCAGTACTTC.